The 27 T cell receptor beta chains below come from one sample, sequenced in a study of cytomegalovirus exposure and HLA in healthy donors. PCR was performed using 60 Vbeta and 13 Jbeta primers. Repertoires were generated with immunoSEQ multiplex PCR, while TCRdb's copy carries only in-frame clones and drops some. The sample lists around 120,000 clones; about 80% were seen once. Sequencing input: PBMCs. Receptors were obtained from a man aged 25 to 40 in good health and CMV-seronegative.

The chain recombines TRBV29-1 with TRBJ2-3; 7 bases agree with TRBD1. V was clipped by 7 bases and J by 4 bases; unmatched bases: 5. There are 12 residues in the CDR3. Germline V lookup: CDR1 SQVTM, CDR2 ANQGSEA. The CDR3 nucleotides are TGCAGCGATCGACAGGGTGCAGATACGCAGTATTTT. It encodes CSDRQGADTQYF.

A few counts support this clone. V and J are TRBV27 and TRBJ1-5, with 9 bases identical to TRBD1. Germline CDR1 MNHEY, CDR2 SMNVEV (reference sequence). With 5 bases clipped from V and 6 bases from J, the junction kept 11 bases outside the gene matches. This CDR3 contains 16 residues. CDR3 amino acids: CASSRWTGAPSQPQHF. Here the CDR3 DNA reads TGTGCCAGCAGTCGTTGGACAGGGGCGCCAAGTCAGCCCCAGCATTTT.

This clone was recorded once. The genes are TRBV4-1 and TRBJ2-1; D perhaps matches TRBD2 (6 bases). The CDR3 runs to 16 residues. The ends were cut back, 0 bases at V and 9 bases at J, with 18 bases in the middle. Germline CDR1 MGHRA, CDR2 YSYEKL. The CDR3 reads CASSQEGWTTEIEQFF. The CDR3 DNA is TGCGCCAGCAGCCAAGAAGGGTGGACTACGGAGATTGAGCAGTTCTTC.

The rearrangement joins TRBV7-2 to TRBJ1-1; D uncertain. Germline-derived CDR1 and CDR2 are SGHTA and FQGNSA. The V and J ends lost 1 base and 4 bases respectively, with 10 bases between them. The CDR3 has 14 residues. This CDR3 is CASSLVAGSTEAFF. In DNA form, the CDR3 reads TGTGCCAGCAGCTTAGTTGCTGGGAGCACTGAAGCTTTCTTT.

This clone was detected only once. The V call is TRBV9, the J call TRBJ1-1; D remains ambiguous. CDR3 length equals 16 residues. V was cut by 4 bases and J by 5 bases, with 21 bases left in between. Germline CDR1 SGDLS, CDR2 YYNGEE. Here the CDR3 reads CASSPRSIGPGTEAFF. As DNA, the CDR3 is TGTGCCAGCAGCCCTAGGTCGATAGGTCCCGGAACTGAAGCTTTCTTT.

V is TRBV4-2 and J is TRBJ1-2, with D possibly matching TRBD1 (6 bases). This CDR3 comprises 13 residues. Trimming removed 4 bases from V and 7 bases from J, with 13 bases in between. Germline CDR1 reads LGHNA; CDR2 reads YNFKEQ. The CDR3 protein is CASSPGEGIGYTF. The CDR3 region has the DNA TGTGCCAGCAGCCCAGGGGAAGGGATTGGCTACACCTTC.

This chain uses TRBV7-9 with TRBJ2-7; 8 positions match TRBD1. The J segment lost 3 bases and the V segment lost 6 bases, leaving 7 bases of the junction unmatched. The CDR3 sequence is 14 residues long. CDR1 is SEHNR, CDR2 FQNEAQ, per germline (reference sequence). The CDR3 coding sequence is TGTGCCAGCAGGTTGGGACAGGAGAGCTACGAGCAGTACTTC. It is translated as CASRLGQESYEQYF.

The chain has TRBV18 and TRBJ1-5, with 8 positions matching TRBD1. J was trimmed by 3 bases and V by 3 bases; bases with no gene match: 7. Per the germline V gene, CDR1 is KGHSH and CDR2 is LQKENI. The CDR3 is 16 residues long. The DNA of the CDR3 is TGTGCCAGCTCACCCTCGGGACAGGTTGACAATCAGCCCCAGCATTTT. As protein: CASSPSGQVDNQPQHF.

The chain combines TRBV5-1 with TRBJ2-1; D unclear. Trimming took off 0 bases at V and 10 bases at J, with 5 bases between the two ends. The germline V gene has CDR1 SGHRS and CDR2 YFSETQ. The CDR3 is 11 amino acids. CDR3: CASSLALEQFF. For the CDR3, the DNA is TGCGCCAGCAGCTTGGCCCTCGAGCAGTTCTTC.

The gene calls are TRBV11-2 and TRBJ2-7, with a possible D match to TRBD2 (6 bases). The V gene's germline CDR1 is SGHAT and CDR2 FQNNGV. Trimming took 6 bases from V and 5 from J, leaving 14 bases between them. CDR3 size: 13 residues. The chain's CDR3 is CASSHPGLHEQYF. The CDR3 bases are TGTGCCAGCAGTCATCCGGGACTCCACGAGCAGTACTTC.

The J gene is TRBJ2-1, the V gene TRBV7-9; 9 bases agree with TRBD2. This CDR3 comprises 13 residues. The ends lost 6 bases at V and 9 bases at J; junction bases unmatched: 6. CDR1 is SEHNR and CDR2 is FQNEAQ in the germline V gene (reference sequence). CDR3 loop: CASRREGATEQFF. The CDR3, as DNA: TGTGCCAGCAGGCGGGAGGGGGCCACTGAGCAGTTCTTC.

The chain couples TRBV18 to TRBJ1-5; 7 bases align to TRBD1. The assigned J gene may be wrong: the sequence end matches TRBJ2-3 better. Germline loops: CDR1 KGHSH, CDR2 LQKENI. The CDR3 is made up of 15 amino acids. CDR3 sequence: CASSPYGQDNQPQYF. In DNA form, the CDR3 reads TGTGCCAGCTCACCATACGGACAGGATAATCAGCCCCAGTATTTT.

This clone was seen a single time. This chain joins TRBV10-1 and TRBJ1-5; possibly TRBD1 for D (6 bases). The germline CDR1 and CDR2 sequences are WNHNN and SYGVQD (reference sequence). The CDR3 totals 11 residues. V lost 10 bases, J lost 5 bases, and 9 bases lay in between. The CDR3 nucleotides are TGCGCCAAACAGGGCTATCAGCCCCAGCATTTT. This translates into CAKQGYQPQHF.

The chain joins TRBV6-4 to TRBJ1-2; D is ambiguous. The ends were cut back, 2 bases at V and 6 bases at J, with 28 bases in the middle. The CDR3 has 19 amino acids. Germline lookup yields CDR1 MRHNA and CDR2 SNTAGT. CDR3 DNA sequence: TGTGCCAGCAGTGACGGAGTAGGTTCTACAGAGGGAGCTACCAATGGCTACACCTTC. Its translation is CASSDGVGSTEGATNGYTF.

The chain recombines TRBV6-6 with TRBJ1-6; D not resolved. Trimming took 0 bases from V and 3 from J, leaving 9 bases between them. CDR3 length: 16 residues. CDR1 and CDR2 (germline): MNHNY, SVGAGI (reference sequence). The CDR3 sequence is CASSYSSGDYNSPLHF. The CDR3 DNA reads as TGTGCCAGCAGTTACTCTAGCGGGGACTATAATTCACCCCTCCACTTT.

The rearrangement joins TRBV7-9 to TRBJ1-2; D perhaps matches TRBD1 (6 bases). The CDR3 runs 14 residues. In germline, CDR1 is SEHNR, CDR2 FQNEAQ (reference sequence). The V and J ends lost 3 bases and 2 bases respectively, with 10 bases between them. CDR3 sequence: CASSFGGPNYGYTF. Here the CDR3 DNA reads TGTGCCAGCAGCTTCGGGGGGCCCAACTATGGCTACACCTTC.

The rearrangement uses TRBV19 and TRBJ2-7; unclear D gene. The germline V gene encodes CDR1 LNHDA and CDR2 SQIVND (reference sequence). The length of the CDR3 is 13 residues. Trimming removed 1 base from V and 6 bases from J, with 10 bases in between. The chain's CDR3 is CASSIVMESEQYF. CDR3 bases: TGTGCCAGTAGTATAGTAATGGAGAGCGAGCAGTACTTC.

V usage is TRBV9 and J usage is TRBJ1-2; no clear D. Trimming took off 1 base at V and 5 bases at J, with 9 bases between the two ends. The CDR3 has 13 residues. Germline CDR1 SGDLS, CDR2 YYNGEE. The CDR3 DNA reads TGTGCCAGCAGCGTATTGGGCGGGTATGGCTACACCTTC. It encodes CASSVLGGYGYTF.

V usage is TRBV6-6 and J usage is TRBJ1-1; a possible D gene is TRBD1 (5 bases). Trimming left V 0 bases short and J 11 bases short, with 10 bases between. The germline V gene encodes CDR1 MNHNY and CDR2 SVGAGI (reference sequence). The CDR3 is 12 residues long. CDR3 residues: CASSYSSGSAFF. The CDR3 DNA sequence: TGTGCCAGCAGTTACTCCTCAGGGTCCGCTTTCTTT.

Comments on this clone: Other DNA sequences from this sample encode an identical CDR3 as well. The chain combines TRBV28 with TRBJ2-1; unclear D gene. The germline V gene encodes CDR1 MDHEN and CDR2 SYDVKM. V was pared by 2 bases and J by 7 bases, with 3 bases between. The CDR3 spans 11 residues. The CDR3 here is CASSLRNEQFF. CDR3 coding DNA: TGTGCCAGCAGTTTACGGAATGAGCAGTTCTTC.

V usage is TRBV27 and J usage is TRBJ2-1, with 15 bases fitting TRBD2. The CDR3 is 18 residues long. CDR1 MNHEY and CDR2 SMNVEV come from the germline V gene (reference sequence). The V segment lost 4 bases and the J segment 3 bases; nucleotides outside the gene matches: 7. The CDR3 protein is CASSWWTSGGEYYNEQFF. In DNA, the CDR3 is TGTGCCAGCAGTTGGTGGACTAGCGGGGGGGAGTACTACAATGAGCAGTTCTTC.

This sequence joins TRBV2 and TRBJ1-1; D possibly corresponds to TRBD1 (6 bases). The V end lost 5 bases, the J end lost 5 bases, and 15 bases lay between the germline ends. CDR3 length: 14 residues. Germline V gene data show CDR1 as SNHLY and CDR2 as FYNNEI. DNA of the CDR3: TGTGCCAGCAGTTTACAGGGTGTAGTTACTGAAGCTTTCTTT. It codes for CASSLQGVVTEAFF.

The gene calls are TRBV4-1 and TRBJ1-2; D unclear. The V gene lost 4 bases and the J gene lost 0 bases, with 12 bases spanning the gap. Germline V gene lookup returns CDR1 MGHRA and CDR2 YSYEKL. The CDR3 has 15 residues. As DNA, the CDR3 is TGCGCCAGCAGCCCAGCGGACGGAGCTAACTATGGCTACACCTTC. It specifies CASSPADGANYGYTF.

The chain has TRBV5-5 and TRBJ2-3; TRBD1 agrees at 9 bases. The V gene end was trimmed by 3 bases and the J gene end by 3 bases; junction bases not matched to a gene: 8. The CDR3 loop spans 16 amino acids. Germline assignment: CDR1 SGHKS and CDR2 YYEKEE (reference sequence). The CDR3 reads CASSYRDRVSTDTQYF. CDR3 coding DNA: TGTGCCAGCAGCTACCGGGACAGGGTATCTACAGATACGCAGTATTTT.

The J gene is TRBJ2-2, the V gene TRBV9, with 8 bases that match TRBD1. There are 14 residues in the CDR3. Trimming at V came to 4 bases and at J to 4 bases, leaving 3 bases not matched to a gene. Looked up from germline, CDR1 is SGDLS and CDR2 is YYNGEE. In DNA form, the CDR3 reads TGTGCCAGCAGCTCCACAGGGGGCACCGGGGAGCTGTTTTTT. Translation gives CASSSTGGTGELFF.

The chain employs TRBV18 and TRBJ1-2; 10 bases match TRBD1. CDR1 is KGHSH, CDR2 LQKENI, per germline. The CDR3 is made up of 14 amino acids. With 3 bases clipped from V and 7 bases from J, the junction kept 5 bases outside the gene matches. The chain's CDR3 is CASSPGQGMAGYTF. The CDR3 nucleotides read TGTGCCAGCTCACCGGGACAGGGGATGGCTGGCTACACCTTC.

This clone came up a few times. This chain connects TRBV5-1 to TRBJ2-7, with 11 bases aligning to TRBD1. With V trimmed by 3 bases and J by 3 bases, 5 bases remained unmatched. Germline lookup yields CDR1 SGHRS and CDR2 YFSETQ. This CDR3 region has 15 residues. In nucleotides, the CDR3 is TGCGCCAGCAGCTCGCCCGGGACAGGGGGCTACGAGCAGTACTTC. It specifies CASSSPGTGGYEQYF.